The sequence of this T cell receptor beta chain was determined in a study of blood T cell repertoires in COVID-19. Study background: Spain, Italy and the United States supplied samples that represented acute and convalescent COVID-19.

Using immunoSEQ multiplex PCR, the repertoire was profiled, and TCRdb retains in-frame clones only, with some absent. The table shows 140,000 or so clones, with about four fifths occurring only once. The V gene's germline CDR1 is ENHRY and CDR2 SYGVKD. The V and J ends lost 11 bases and 7 bases, in that order; junction bases with no gene match: 11. CDR3 length equals 13 residues. This receptor was obtained from a man in his forties or fifties who had recovered from COVID-19. The sample comprised PBMCs or T cells enriched from blood (not recorded which). J is TRBJ1-2 and V is TRBV10-3, with 9 bases that match TRBD1. Here the CDR3 reads CAVRDRAYVGYTF. The CDR3 bases are TGTGCCGTGCGGGACAGGGCGTACGTTGGCTACACCTTC.